These 21 T cell receptor beta chains were sequenced from one sample in a study of cytomegalovirus exposure and HLA in healthy donors. Vbeta (60) and Jbeta (13) primers were used in the PCR. TCRdb's table, derived via immunoSEQ multiplex PCR, lists solely in-frame clones and lacks some. There are around 190,000 clones in the sample; around three quarters occur only once, and around 5.7% lies in the top ten. Material for sequencing was PBMCs. These TCRs come from a man between 40 and 49 years old in good health and CMV-seronegative.

The chain links TRBV4-3 to TRBJ2-7; D is possibly TRBD2 (6 bases). The CDR3 spans 14 residues. Germline V gives CDR1 LGHNA, CDR2 YSLEER. V was shortened by 6 bases and J by 1 base, with 13 bases between the two germline ends. The CDR3 nucleotides read TGCGCCAGCAGTCGCGGGCTAGCGTCCTACGAGCAGTACTTC. As protein: CASSRGLASYEQYF.

The rearrangement joins TRBV6-1 to TRBJ2-6; possible D gene TRBD1, 5 bases. The CDR3 spans 15 residues. The germline V gene has CDR1 MNHNS and CDR2 SASEGT. V was cut by 3 bases and J by 3 bases, with 9 bases left in between. The CDR3 loop reads CASSEVGVGANVLTF. The DNA of the CDR3 is TGTGCCAGCAGTGAGGTAGGGGTTGGGGCCAACGTCCTGACTTTC.

The chain links TRBV7-9 to TRBJ1-2; 7 bases agree with TRBD1. V lost 4 bases to trimming and J lost 4 bases; unmatched junction nucleotides: 15. CDR1 SEHNR and CDR2 FQNEAQ come from the germline V gene (reference sequence). This CDR3 is built from 17 residues. CDR3 nucleotide sequence: TGTGCCAGCAGCTCCATTGAGACAGGGCTGGAGTCCTATGGCTACACCTTC. This translates into CASSSIETGLESYGYTF.

As for this clone: Distinct nucleotide sequences in the sample also encode this CDR3. The genes are TRBV19 and TRBJ2-1; possible D gene TRBD2, 5 bases. V was trimmed by 3 bases and J by 7 bases, leaving 10 bases between them. The CDR3 is 13 amino acids. CDR1 is LNHDA, CDR2 SQIVND, per germline (reference sequence). CDR3 DNA sequence: TGTGCCAGTAGTATTGGAGGAGGTAATGAGCAGTTCTTC. Its protein product is CASSIGGGNEQFF. Based on the CDR3 plus reference TRBV19 and TRBJ2-1, the full variable domain is DGGITQSPKYLFRKEGQNVTLSCEQNLNHDAMYWYRQDPGQGLRLIYYSQIVNDFQKGDIAEGYSVSREKKESFPLTVTSAQKNPTAFYLCASSIGGGNEQFFGPGTRLTVL.

This clone was seen a handful of times. The chain combines TRBV18 with TRBJ2-7, with D possibly being TRBD2 (5 bases). The V gene's germline CDR1 is KGHSH and CDR2 LQKENI. V was pared by 3 bases and J by 3 bases, with 18 bases between. The CDR3 extends over 16 amino acids. The CDR3 DNA sequence: TGTGCCAGCTCACCCCAAGCGGACCGGAGTTTCTACGAGCAGTACTTC. Translated, it gives CASSPQADRSFYEQYF. Full variable domain (missing parts from reference TRBV18 and TRBJ2-7): NAGVMQNPRHLVRRRGQEARLRCSPMKGHSHVYWYRQLPEEGLKFMVYLQKENIIDESGMPKERFSAEFPKEGPSILRIQQVVRGDSAAYFCASSPQADRSFYEQYFGPGTRLTVT.

V is TRBV15 and J is TRBJ2-5, with no clear D. Trimming cost V 9 bases and J 5 bases, with 16 bases left between them. Germline lookup yields CDR1 LNHNV and CDR2 YYDKDF (reference sequence). The CDR3 loop spans 13 amino acids. The chain's CDR3 is CATRYGLEETQYF. The CDR3 DNA reads TGTGCCACACGTTACGGGTTGGAGGAGACCCAGTACTTC. The full variable domain, completed using reference TRBV15 and TRBJ2-5, is DAMVIQNPRYQVTQFGKPVTLSCSQTLNHNVMYWYQQKSSQAPKLLFHYYDKDFNNEADTPDNFQSRRPNTSFCFLDIRSPGLGDTAMYLCATRYGLEETQYFGPGTRLLVL.

V and J are TRBV11-2 and TRBJ2-5, with 8 nucleotides matching TRBD2. V lost 5 bases and J lost 2; bases outside the gene matches: 13. The CDR3 contains 17 residues. The germline CDR1 and CDR2 sequences are SGHAT and FQNNGV. CDR3 protein: CASSPGKTSVTQETQYF. For the CDR3, the DNA is TGTGCCAGCAGCCCCGGAAAGACTAGCGTTACACAAGAGACCCAGTACTTC. The whole variable domain, filled in from reference TRBV11-2 and TRBJ2-5, reads EAGVAQSPRYKIIEKRQSVAFWCNPISGHATLYWYQQILGQGPKLLIQFQNNGVVDDSQLPKDRFSAERLKGVDSTLKIQPAKLEDSAVYLCASSPGKTSVTQETQYFGPGTRLLVL.

The chain is built from TRBV5-1 and TRBJ2-7, with TRBD2 matching over 10 bases. This CDR3 spans 14 amino acids. In germline, CDR1 is SGHRS, CDR2 YFSETQ. The trim removed 1 base at V and 5 bases at J, leaving 3 bases unmatched. CDR3 nucleotides: TGCGCCAGCAGCTTGAGCGGGAGGGGCGACGAGCAGTACTTC. Protein sequence: CASSLSGRGDEQYF.

This clone was recorded only once. The identical CDR3 is also encoded by other nucleotide sequences in the sample. V is TRBV6-5 and J is TRBJ2-1; possible D gene TRBD2, 6 bases. V shed 0 bases and J shed 2 bases, with 11 bases lying between them. There are 16 residues in the CDR3. Germline lookup yields CDR1 MNHEY and CDR2 SVGAGI. The CDR3 DNA sequence: TGTGCCAGCAGTTACTCTGCCGGGGGTACCTACAATGAGCAGTTCTTC. Amino acids: CASSYSAGGTYNEQFF.

J is TRBJ2-3 and V is TRBV10-1; tentative D call: TRBD2 (6 bases). The V end was cut by 4 bases, the J end by 12 bases, with 17 bases between. The length of the CDR3 is 13 residues. CDR1 and CDR2 (germline): WNHNN, SYGVQD (reference sequence). CDR3 in DNA: TGCGCCAGCAGTGCCTCGGGACGGGAGACTCAGTATTTT. It codes for CASSASGRETQYF.

The chain joins TRBV11-2 to TRBJ1-4; perhaps TRBD1 as D (5 bases). From germline, CDR1 is SGHAT and CDR2 FQNNGV. Trimming stripped 5 bases from V and 5 bases from J, with 15 bases between. CDR3 length equals 15 residues. CDR3 region: CASSNHRTRNEKLFF. The CDR3 nucleotides are TGTGCCAGCAGCAACCACAGGACCAGAAATGAAAAACTGTTTTTT.

Regarding this clone: The junction departs from germline at one end; a sequencing error may be responsible. The chain carries TRBV7-9 and TRBJ1-2; 10 bases are a match to TRBD1. Germline-derived CDR1 and CDR2 are SEHNR and FQNEAQ (reference sequence). This CDR3 spans 16 amino acids. Here the CDR3 reads CSSSLFRTGGNYGYTF. The CDR3 coding sequence is TGTTCCAGCAGCTTATTCCGGACAGGGGGAAACTATGGCTACACCTTC.

The CDR3 reads CASSQDGGDANEKLFF. Here the CDR3 DNA reads TGCGCCAGCAGCCAAGATGGGGGGGATGCTAATGAAAAACTGTTTTTT. The chain carries TRBV4-3 and TRBJ1-4; a weak D match, TRBD1 (5 bases). There are 16 residues in the CDR3. Trimming stripped 0 bases from V and 3 bases from J, with 11 bases between. Per the germline V gene, CDR1 is LGHNA and CDR2 is YSLEER.

This chain links TRBV7-9 with TRBJ2-1; 10 positions match TRBD2. This CDR3 comprises 17 residues. V was clipped by 5 bases and J by 6 bases; unmatched bases: 13. Per the germline V gene, CDR1 is SEHNR and CDR2 is FQNEAQ (reference sequence). The CDR3, as DNA: TGTGCCAGCAGCCCGAGACTAGTGCCTAGCGGGAGCAATGAGCAGTTCTTC. Amino acids: CASSPRLVPSGSNEQFF.

This chain connects TRBV14 to TRBJ2-1; 7 nucleotides align to TRBD2. Germline CDR1 SGHDN, CDR2 FVKESK. The CDR3 contains 16 residues. The junction had 8 bases not matched to a gene; V was cut back by 0 bases and J by 6 bases. CDR3 coding DNA: TGTGCCAGCAGCCAAGATCTGGCGGGAGCTCGCAATGAGCAGTTCTTC. Protein sequence: CASSQDLAGARNEQFF.

The chain couples TRBV5-8 to TRBJ1-2; unclear D gene. Germline-derived CDR1 and CDR2 are SGHTS and YDEGEE. This CDR3 contains 14 residues. V was cut by 2 bases and J by 2 bases, with 10 bases left in between. Here the CDR3 DNA reads TGTGCCAGCAGCTTTTGGAGGACGAACTATGGCTACACCTTC. Translation: CASSFWRTNYGYTF.

Here the CDR3 DNA reads TGCGCCAGCAGCTTCCAGTCTAACTATGGCTACACCTTC. This codes for CASSFQSNYGYTF. V gene TRBV5-1 combines with J gene TRBJ1-2; D is uncertain. Germline CDR1 reads SGHRS; CDR2 reads YFSETQ. With 2 bases removed from V and 0 bases from J, the gap between germline ends came to 5 bases. This CDR3 contains 13 residues.

The CDR3 region is CASSRATGGYEQYF. The CDR3 nucleotides are TGCGCCAGCAGCCGAGCGACAGGGGGCTACGAGCAGTACTTC. The chain recombines TRBV4-3 with TRBJ2-7; 9 bases match TRBD1. There are 14 residues in the CDR3. V was pared by 4 bases and J by 3 bases, with 4 bases of the junction left unmatched. The germline gives CDR1 LGHNA, CDR2 YSLEER.

This clone has a single count. As DNA, the CDR3 is TGTGCCAGCACCCTACGGACAGGAGGTACCACCGGGGAGCTGTTTTTT. As protein: CASTLRTGGTTGELFF. This chain connects TRBV2 to TRBJ2-2, with 7 bases aligning to TRBD1. The CDR3 loop spans 16 amino acids. Per the germline V gene, CDR1 is SNHLY and CDR2 is FYNNEI. The ends lost 7 bases at V and 4 bases at J; junction bases unmatched: 12.

The V gene is TRBV27, the J gene TRBJ2-2; D unresolved. The CDR3 extends over 12 amino acids. V lost 6 bases and J lost 7, with 9 bases in between. CDR1 is MNHEY, CDR2 SMNVEV, per germline (reference sequence). In nucleotides, the CDR3 is TGTGCCAGCAGGACATACGGCGGGGAGCTGTTTTTT. Translated, it gives CASRTYGGELFF.

This clone was recorded a few times. The chain recombines TRBV29-1 with TRBJ1-2; 10 bases fit TRBD1. This CDR3 region has 13 residues. V lost 5 bases and J lost 4; bases outside the gene matches: 4. The germline V gene encodes CDR1 SQVTM and CDR2 ANQGSEA. CDR3 residues: CSVWGQGLYGYTF. The CDR3 region has the DNA TGCAGCGTTTGGGGACAGGGGCTCTATGGCTACACCTTC.